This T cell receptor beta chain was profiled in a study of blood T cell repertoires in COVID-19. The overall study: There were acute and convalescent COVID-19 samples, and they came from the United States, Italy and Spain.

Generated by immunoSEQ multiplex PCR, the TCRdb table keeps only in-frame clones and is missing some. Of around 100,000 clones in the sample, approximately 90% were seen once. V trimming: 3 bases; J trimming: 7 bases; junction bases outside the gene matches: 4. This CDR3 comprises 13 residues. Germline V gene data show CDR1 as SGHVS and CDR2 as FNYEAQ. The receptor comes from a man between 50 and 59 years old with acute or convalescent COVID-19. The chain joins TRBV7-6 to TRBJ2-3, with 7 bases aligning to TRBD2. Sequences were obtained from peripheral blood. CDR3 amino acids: CASSLGGGNTQYF. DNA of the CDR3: TGTGCCAGCAGCTTGGGGGGGGGAAATACGCAGTATTTT.